These 17 T cell receptor beta chains were sequenced from one sample in a study of Ad26.COV2.S vaccination and SARS-CoV-2 variants. Only in-frame clones appear in the TCRdb table, and some are missing; sequencing was by immunoSEQ multiplex PCR. This table holds 380,000 or so clones, approximately 90% found once. Documented treatment: about 20 received Ad26.COV2.S at low or high dose, single or two shots; about 5 received placebo; per-sample allocation not given. Day 63 after the first injection of vaccine or placebo was the sampling time. The sample in question was peripheral blood, obtained in a trial of Ad26.COV2.S vaccine versus placebo. Source of these receptors: a person between 18 and 65 years old who received the Ad26.COV2.S COVID-19 vaccine or a placebo.

CDR3 DNA: TGTGCCAGCAGCTTCCGGGGAATCGAGCAGTACTTC. Translation: CASSFRGIEQYF. The chain has TRBV7-9 and TRBJ2-7; maybe TRBD2 (5 bases). Germline assignment: CDR1 SEHNR and CDR2 FQNEAQ (reference sequence). V lost 3 bases and J 6 bases, leaving 9 bases between the germline ends. This CDR3 comprises 12 residues.

V gene TRBV6-2 or TRBV6-3 combines with J gene TRBJ2-1, with D perhaps TRBD1 (5 bases). Looked up from germline, CDR1 is MNHEY and CDR2 is SVGEGT. This CDR3 has 15 amino acids. The V gene lost 5 bases and the J gene lost 6 bases, with 17 bases spanning the gap. CDR3: CASSHRSGQVNEQFF. In DNA, the CDR3 is TGTGCCAGCAGTCACCGATCAGGGCAGGTCAATGAGCAGTTCTTC.

V and J are TRBV6-2 or TRBV6-3 and TRBJ2-1, with D possibly being TRBD1 (6 bases). The CDR3 runs to 16 residues. Between the trimmed V and J ends, which lost 3 bases and 0 bases, there was a span of 12 bases. Germline V gene sequence: CDR1 MNHEY, CDR2 SVGEGT. As DNA, the CDR3 is TGTGCCAGCAGTTATGGGGGCACGAACTCCTACAATGAGCAGTTCTTC. The encoded protein is CASSYGGTNSYNEQFF.

The chain joins TRBV4-3 to TRBJ1-5, with D maybe TRBD1 (5 bases). CDR1 is LGHNA and CDR2 is YSLEER in the germline V gene. V dropped 1 base and J dropped 4 bases, with 26 bases sitting between them. This CDR3 contains 20 residues. The CDR3 nucleotides read TGCGCCAGCAGCCAAGTACTAATTGGGCTAGCCGGGACGGATAATCAGCCCCAGCATTTT. Its translation: CASSQVLIGLAGTDNQPQHF.

This clone was detected a few times. The CDR3 region is CASSFSPPRLAGSNYEQYF. CDR3 coding DNA: TGTGCCAGCAGTTTTAGCCCTCCGAGACTAGCGGGATCCAACTACGAGCAGTACTTC. The rearrangement joins TRBV27 to TRBJ2-7, with TRBD2 identical over 11 bases. The CDR3 covers 19 residues. From germline, CDR1 is MNHEY and CDR2 SMNVEV (reference sequence). Trimming at V came to 3 bases and at J to 3 bases, leaving 16 bases not matched to a gene.

The count of this clone is one. The rearrangement links TRBV3-1 (or the pseudogene TRBV3-2) to TRBJ1-3; D is unclear. Trimming cost V 4 bases and J 1 base, with 2 bases left between them. Per germline, CDR1 LGHDT and CDR2 YNNKEL (reference sequence). The CDR3 totals 12 residues. Written as DNA, the CDR3 is TGTGCCAGCAGCCCGTCTGGAAACACCATATATTTT. It translates to CASSPSGNTIYF.

Here the CDR3 DNA reads TGTGCCAGCAGTGATCATATCGGGAGGGCCTACAATGAGCAGTTCTTC. Its translation is CASSDHIGRAYNEQFF. The rearrangement uses TRBV25-1 and TRBJ2-1, with 8 bases fitting TRBD2. This CDR3 comprises 16 residues. Germline V lookup: CDR1 MGHDK, CDR2 SYGVNS. The V gene end was trimmed by 3 bases and the J gene end by 2 bases; junction bases not matched to a gene: 6. Using reference TRBV25-1 and TRBJ2-1 for the parts outside the CDR3, the full variable domain is EADIYQTPRYLVIGTGKKITLECSQTMGHDKMYWYQQDPGMELHLIHYSYGVNSTEKGDLSSESTVSRIRTEHFPLTLESARPSHTSQYLCASSDHIGRAYNEQFFGPGTRLTVL.

The chain joins TRBV29-1 to TRBJ2-3, with D perhaps matching TRBD1 (5 bases). Looked up from germline, CDR1 is SQVTM and CDR2 is ANQGSEA. The V end was cut by 3 bases, the J end by 3 bases, with 16 bases between. This CDR3 spans 15 amino acids. The CDR3 DNA reads as TGCAGCGTTGAGTCGCAGACAGTAAATACAGATACGCAGTATTTT. Translating it yields CSVESQTVNTDTQYF.

This chain joins TRBV2 and TRBJ1-5; D is uncertain. Germline CDR1 is SNHLY and CDR2 is FYNNEI. V lost 1 base to trimming and J lost 7 bases, with 5 bases between them. The CDR3 is made up of 12 amino acids. CDR3 region: CASSEGGQPQHF. The CDR3 bases are TGTGCCAGCAGTGAAGGCGGGCAGCCCCAGCATTTT.

The chain links TRBV19 to TRBJ2-2, with 10 bases aligning to TRBD2. Germline CDR1 LNHDA, CDR2 SQIVND (reference sequence). Unmatched junction bases numbered 10, after V lost 8 bases and J lost 4 bases. This CDR3 is built from 16 residues. DNA of the CDR3: TGTGCCAGTTCGCTCCTAGCGGGAGACCCCACCGGGGAGCTGTTTTTT. Its protein product is CASSLLAGDPTGELFF.

This clone is a singleton in its sample. This rearrangement joins TRBV6-6 to TRBJ1-1; D gene unclear. Germline V gene lookup returns CDR1 MNHNY and CDR2 SVGAGI (reference sequence). The CDR3 has 14 residues. V lost 5 bases, J lost 0 bases, and 10 bases lay in between. The CDR3 DNA follows: TGTGCCAGCAGTACTATGGGAATGAACACTGAAGCTTTCTTT. Translated, it gives CASSTMGMNTEAFF.

The J gene is TRBJ1-1, the V gene TRBV15; no reliable D call. The germline V gene has CDR1 LNHNV and CDR2 YYDKDF (reference sequence). Trimming took 2 bases from V and 9 from J, leaving 16 bases between them. The CDR3 is 14 residues long. CDR3 nucleotides: TGTGCCACCAGCAGACCCCAGGAGATCAAAAAAGCTTTCTTT. Its protein product is CATSRPQEIKKAFF.

The chain recombines TRBV6-2 or TRBV6-3 with TRBJ2-1; no reliable D call. V shed 6 bases and J shed 7 bases, with 7 bases lying between them. The CDR3 runs 11 residues. CDR1 is MNHEY, CDR2 SVGEGT, per germline. The CDR3 protein is CASSWLNEQFF. Here the CDR3 DNA reads TGTGCCAGCAGCTGGCTTAATGAGCAGTTCTTC.

This clone was counted only a few times. The J gene is TRBJ1-1, the V gene TRBV6-5, with D unclear. The CDR3 sequence is 15 residues long. Trimming removed 8 bases from V and 6 bases from J, with 22 bases in between. CDR1 is MNHEY, CDR2 SVGAGI, per germline. Written as DNA, the CDR3 is TGTGCCAGCTCCGGGATGCCGTTACAGCAGGCTGAAGCTTTCTTT. Residues: CASSGMPLQQAEAFF.

The gene calls are TRBV6-7 and TRBJ2-7, with TRBD1 identical over 7 bases. TRBV6-7 is known as an ORF, though its function is uncertain. This CDR3 is built from 17 residues. Trimming removed 2 bases from V and 0 bases from J; junction bases left unmatched: 10. The DNA for the CDR3 is TGTGCCAGCAGTTACCGAAGGGACAGCCAAAGCTCCTACGAGCAGTACTTC. Translation: CASSYRRDSQSSYEQYF.

J is TRBJ1-2 and V is TRBV6-5; D remains unclear. The CDR3 loop spans 12 amino acids. Trimming pared 6 bases from V and 0 bases from J, leaving 5 bases between. Germline loops: CDR1 MNHEY, CDR2 SVGAGI. The CDR3 here is CASRITNYGYTF. The CDR3 DNA sequence: TGTGCCAGCAGAATTACTAACTATGGCTACACCTTC.

The V and J genes are TRBV5-1 and TRBJ2-3; D uncertain. V dropped 1 base and J dropped 3 bases, with 12 bases sitting between them. Germline CDR1 is SGHRS and CDR2 is YFSETQ. The CDR3 totals 15 residues. CDR3 DNA: TGCGCCAGCAGCTTGAAACTCACCGGGACAGATACGCAGTATTTT. It encodes CASSLKLTGTDTQYF.